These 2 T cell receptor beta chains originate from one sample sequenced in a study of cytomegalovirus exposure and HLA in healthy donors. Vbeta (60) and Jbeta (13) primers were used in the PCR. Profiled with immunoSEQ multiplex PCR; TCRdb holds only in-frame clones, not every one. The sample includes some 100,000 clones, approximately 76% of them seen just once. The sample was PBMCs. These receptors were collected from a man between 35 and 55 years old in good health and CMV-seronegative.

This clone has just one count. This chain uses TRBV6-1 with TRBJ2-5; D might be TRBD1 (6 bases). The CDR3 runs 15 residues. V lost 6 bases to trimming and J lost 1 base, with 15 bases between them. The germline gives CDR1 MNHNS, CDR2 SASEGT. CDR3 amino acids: CASRAGQWIQETQYF. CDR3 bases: TGTGCCAGCAGGGCCGGACAGTGGATCCAAGAGACCCAGTACTTC.

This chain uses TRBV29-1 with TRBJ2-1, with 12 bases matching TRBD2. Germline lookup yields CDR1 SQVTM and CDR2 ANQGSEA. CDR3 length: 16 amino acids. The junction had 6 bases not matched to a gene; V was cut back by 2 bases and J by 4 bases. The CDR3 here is CSVEPRTSGEYNEQFF. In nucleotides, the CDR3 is TGCAGCGTTGAACCAAGGACTAGCGGGGAATACAATGAGCAGTTCTTC.